The present TCR beta chain was sequenced within a study of blood T cell repertoires in COVID-19. Turning to the study itself: Italy, Spain and the United States were the sources of the convalescent and acute COVID-19 samples. The analysed material was cDNA or gDNA that came from T cells, B-cell-depleted T cells, or PBMCs.

There are 15 residues in the CDR3. V gave up 6 bases and J gave up 4 bases; unmatched junction bases: 7. Per germline, CDR1 MRHNA and CDR2 SNTAGT. Ages ranged from about 18 to 89 years, with residence in around 24 US areas. Some clones are missing from TCRdb's copy, which holds only in-frame ones; the method was immunoSEQ multiplex PCR. The sample lists 150,000 to 200,000 clones; approximately 80% were seen once. What was sequenced was PBMCs or T cells enriched from blood (not recorded which). The receptor was derived from a man between 50 and 59 years old who had recovered from COVID-19. V usage is TRBV6-4 and J usage is TRBJ2-2, with 8 bases matching TRBD1. CDR3 DNA: TGTGCCAGCAGAGCTGGGACAGGTGGCACCGGGGAGCTGTTTTTT. The encoded protein is CASRAGTGGTGELFF.